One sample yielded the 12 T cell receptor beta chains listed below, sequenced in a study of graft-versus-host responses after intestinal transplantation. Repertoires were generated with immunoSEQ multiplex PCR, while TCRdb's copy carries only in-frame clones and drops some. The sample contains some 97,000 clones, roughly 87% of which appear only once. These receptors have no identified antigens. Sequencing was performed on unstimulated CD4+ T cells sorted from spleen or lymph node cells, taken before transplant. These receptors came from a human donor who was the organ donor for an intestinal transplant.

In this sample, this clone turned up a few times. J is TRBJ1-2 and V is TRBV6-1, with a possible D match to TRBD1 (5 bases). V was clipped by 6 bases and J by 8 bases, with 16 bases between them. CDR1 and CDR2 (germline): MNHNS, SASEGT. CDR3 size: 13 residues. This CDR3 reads CASRITGSGGYTF. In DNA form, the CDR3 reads TGTGCCAGCAGAATAACAGGCTCAGGAGGCTACACCTTC.

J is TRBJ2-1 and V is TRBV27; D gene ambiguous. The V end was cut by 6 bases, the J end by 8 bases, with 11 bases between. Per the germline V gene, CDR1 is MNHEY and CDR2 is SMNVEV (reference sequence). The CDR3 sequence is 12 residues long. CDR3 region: CASSRDLYEQFF. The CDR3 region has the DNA TGTGCCAGCAGCCGAGACCTTTATGAGCAGTTCTTC.

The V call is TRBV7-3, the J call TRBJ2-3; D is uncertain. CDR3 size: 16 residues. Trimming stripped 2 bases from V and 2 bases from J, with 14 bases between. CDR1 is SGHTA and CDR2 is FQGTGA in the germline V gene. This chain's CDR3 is CASSLGVSHSTDTQYF. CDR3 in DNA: TGTGCCAGCAGCTTAGGTGTCTCTCATTCCACAGATACGCAGTATTTT.

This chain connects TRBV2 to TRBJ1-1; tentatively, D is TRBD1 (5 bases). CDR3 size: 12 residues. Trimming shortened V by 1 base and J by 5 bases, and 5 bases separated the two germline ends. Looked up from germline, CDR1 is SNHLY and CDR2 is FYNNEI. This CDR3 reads CASSEGGTEAFF. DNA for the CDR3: TGTGCCAGCAGTGAAGGGGGGACTGAAGCTTTCTTT.

For the CDR3, the DNA is TGTGCCTGGAGTGTAAGGGGGCAGGGTAAGAACACTGAAGCTTTCTTT. Residues: CAWSVRGQGKNTEAFF. The genes are TRBV30 and TRBJ1-1, with 7 bases fitting TRBD1. CDR1 and CDR2 (germline): GTSNPN, SVGIG (reference sequence). CDR3 length equals 16 residues. V dropped 0 bases and J dropped 1; count of bases not matched to a gene: 8.

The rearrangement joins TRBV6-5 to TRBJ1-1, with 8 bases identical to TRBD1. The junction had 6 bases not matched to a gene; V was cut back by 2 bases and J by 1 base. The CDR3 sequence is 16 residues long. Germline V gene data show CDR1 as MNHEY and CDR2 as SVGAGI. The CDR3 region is CASSYLGQGPNTEAFF. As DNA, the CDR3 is TGTGCCAGCAGTTACCTAGGACAGGGCCCGAACACTGAAGCTTTCTTT.

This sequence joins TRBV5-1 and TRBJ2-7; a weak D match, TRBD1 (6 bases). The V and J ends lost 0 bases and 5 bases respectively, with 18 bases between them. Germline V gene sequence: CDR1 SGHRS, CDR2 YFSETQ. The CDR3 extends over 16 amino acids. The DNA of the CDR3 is TGCGCCAGCAGCTTGGATCCCGGCAACAGGGCGGACGAGCAGTACTTC. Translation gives CASSLDPGNRADEQYF.

The CDR3 sequence: CASSFEGLGSPLHF. CDR3 coding DNA: TGTGCCAGCAGCTTTGAGGGGCTGGGGTCACCCCTCCACTTT. The rearrangement links TRBV7-9 to TRBJ1-6, with D perhaps matching TRBD1 (5 bases). Germline V gene lookup returns CDR1 SEHNR and CDR2 FQNEAQ (reference sequence). Trimming removed 3 bases at V and 10 bases at J, with 13 bases between. CDR3 length: 14 residues.

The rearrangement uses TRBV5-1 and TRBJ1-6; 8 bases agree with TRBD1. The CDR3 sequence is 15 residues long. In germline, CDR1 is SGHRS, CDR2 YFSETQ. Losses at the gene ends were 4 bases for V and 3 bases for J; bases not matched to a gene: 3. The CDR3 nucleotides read TGCGCCAGCAGCCAAGGGACAGGCTATAATTCACCCCTCCACTTT. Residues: CASSQGTGYNSPLHF.

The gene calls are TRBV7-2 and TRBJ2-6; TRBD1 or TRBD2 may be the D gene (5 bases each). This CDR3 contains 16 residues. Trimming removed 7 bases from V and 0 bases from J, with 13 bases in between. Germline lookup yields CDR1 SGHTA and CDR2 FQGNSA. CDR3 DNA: TGTGCCAGCACCCAACCGGGGACCTCTGGGGCCAACGTCCTGACTTTC. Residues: CASTQPGTSGANVLTF.

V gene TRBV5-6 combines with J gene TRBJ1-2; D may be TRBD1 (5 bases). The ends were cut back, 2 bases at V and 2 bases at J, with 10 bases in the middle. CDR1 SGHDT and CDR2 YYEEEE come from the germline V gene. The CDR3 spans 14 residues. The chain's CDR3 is CASSFPRQNYGYTF. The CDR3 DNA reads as TGTGCCAGCAGCTTCCCGAGACAGAACTATGGCTACACCTTC.

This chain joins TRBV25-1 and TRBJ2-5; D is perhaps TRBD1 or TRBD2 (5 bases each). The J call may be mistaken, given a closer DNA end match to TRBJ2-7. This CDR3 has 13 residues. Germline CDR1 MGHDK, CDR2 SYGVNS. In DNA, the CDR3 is TGTGCCAGCACAGGGACGGCCTCCTACGAGCAGTACTTC. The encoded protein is CASTGTASYEQYF.